Following are 20 T cell receptor beta chains from one sample sequenced in a study of vaccination and CD4 T cells after COVID-19. TCRdb re-called the PCR reads with MiXCR, one entry per CDR3 protein. The data hold about 20,000 distinct CDR3 sequences, with 50% to 75% observed a single time. Sequenced here: CD4+ T cells from blood, sampled after SARS-CoV-2 vaccination. These receptors were obtained from a human donor who had recovered from COVID-19.

The V call is TRBV5-4, the J call TRBJ2-2, with D tentatively TRBD2 (7 bases). Trimming took 4 bases from V and 2 from J, leaving 18 bases between them. The CDR3 runs 17 residues. CDR1 and CDR2 (germline): SGHNT, YYREEE (reference sequence). The CDR3 loop is CASSPQSGTINTGELFF. The CDR3 region has the DNA TGTGCCAGCAGCCCGCAAAGCGGGACAATCAACACCGGGGAGCTGTTTTTT.

The chain uses TRBV6-1 and TRBJ1-5; D is unresolved. The CDR3 totals 19 residues. The germline gives CDR1 MNHNS, CDR2 SASEGT. V dropped 6 bases and J dropped 2 bases, with 26 bases sitting between them. This CDR3 reads CASSRNLTPLASGNQPQHF. CDR3 nucleotides: TGTGCCAGCAGCCGTAATTTGACCCCCTTGGCCAGCGGCAATCAGCCCCAGCATTTT.

V usage is TRBV24-1 and J usage is TRBJ2-1; D might be TRBD2 (6 bases). The CDR3 spans 14 residues. The V end lost 9 bases, the J end lost 7 bases, and 18 bases lay between the germline ends. In germline, CDR1 is KGHDR, CDR2 SFDVKD. Here the CDR3 reads CATQDWRGLNEQFF. For the CDR3, the DNA is TGTGCCACCCAGGACTGGAGGGGTTTAAATGAGCAGTTCTTC.

CDR3 region: CSAREGWTSISGANVLTF. Here the CDR3 DNA reads TGCAGTGCTAGAGAAGGATGGACAAGTATATCTGGGGCCAACGTCCTGACTTTC. V is TRBV20-1 and J is TRBJ2-6; D is possibly TRBD1 (5 bases). The V end was cut by 0 bases, the J end by 1 base, with 16 bases between. This CDR3 has 18 residues. Germline-derived CDR1 and CDR2 are DFQATT and SNEGSKA (reference sequence).

This CDR3 reads CASSRDALGGYTF. DNA of the CDR3: TGTGCCAGCAGCCGGGACGCCTTGGGCGGCTACACCTTC. The J gene is TRBJ1-2, the V gene TRBV7-2; weak D call: TRBD1 (5 bases). Germline V gene lookup returns CDR1 SGHTA and CDR2 FQGNSA. This CDR3 is built from 13 residues. V lost 5 bases to trimming and J lost 8 bases, with 15 bases between them.

This clonotype was picked up a small number of times. The rearrangement uses TRBV19 and TRBJ2-7; D is unresolved. The germline V and J ends were trimmed by 2 bases and 3 bases, with 11 bases remaining between them. There are 14 residues in the CDR3. CDR1 and CDR2 from the germline V gene are LNHDA and SQIVND (reference sequence). CDR3 loop: CASSIRKANYEQYF. The CDR3 region has the DNA TGTGCCAGTAGTATAAGAAAAGCCAACTACGAGCAGTACTTC.

This chain uses TRBV14 with TRBJ2-3; 11 bases agree with TRBD2. The CDR3 has 13 amino acids. Germline V CDR1 and CDR2: SGHDN, FVKESK. Trimming took 6 bases from V and 10 from J; bases not matched to a gene: 6. The CDR3 reads CASSSGRAGAQYF. In DNA form, the CDR3 reads TGTGCCAGCAGTAGCGGGAGGGCCGGCGCGCAGTATTTT.

This rearrangement joins TRBV20-1 to TRBJ2-7, with no clear D. The germline gives CDR1 DFQATT, CDR2 SNEGSKA (reference sequence). The CDR3 covers 12 residues. V shed 8 bases and J shed 2 bases, with 13 bases lying between them. The CDR3 DNA reads TGCAGTCCAGAAACTGGGACCTACGAGCAGTACTTC. This sequence encodes CSPETGTYEQYF.

This clonotype was counted only a few times. This rearrangement joins TRBV6-1 to TRBJ1-2; no definite D call. The CDR3 is 13 residues long. V dropped 5 bases and J dropped 8 bases, with 15 bases sitting between them. Per the germline V gene, CDR1 is MNHNS and CDR2 is SASEGT. CDR3 in DNA: TGTGCCAGCAGTCCCGGGCCTCTGGGGGGCTACACCTTC. It translates to CASSPGPLGGYTF.

V and J are TRBV27 and TRBJ1-5; D remains unclear. Germline CDR1 reads MNHEY; CDR2 reads SMNVEV (reference sequence). The CDR3 has 12 amino acids. The chain's CDR3 is CAVGWSNQPQHF. CDR3 DNA sequence: TGTGCTGTCGGGTGGAGCAATCAGCCCCAGCATTTT.

This rearrangement joins TRBV4-3 to TRBJ1-5, with a weak D call TRBD1 (6 bases). V shed 0 bases and J shed 5 bases, with 17 bases lying between them. The CDR3 is made up of 17 amino acids. Germline V gives CDR1 LGHNA, CDR2 YSLEER. Here the CDR3 reads CASSQDIGGGAYQPQHF. Written as DNA, the CDR3 is TGCGCCAGCAGCCAAGATATCGGTGGGGGCGCCTATCAGCCCCAGCATTTT.

The gene calls are TRBV6-1 and TRBJ1-1; D unclear. Trimming removed 7 bases at V and 1 base at J, with 13 bases between. The V gene's germline CDR1 is MNHNS and CDR2 SASEGT. The CDR3 totals 14 residues. The CDR3 bases are TGTGCCAGCACTTTAAGGCAGTCGAACACTGAAGCTTTCTTT. Translated, it gives CASTLRQSNTEAFF.

This sequence joins TRBV6-1 and TRBJ1-1, with TRBD1 matching 7 bases. This CDR3 region has 15 residues. V trimming: 3 bases; J trimming: 5 bases; junction bases outside the gene matches: 9. Germline lookup yields CDR1 MNHNS and CDR2 SASEGT. CDR3 protein: CASSDLNRGGTEAFF. CDR3 in DNA: TGTGCCAGCAGTGATTTGAACAGGGGAGGTACTGAAGCTTTCTTT.

V usage is TRBV7-3 and J usage is TRBJ2-5; TRBD2 agrees at 8 bases. Germline loops: CDR1 SGHTA, CDR2 FQGTGA. This CDR3 spans 15 amino acids. The ends lost 1 base at V and 4 bases at J; junction bases unmatched: 5. The CDR3, as DNA: TGTGCCAGCAGCTTAAGTCGGGAGGGCCGAGAGACCCAGTACTTC. It specifies CASSLSREGRETQYF.

The V gene is TRBV28, the J gene TRBJ1-5; D is unresolved. The CDR3 has 15 amino acids. V was trimmed by 4 bases and J by 2 bases, leaving 12 bases between them. CDR1 is MDHEN, CDR2 SYDVKM, per germline. The CDR3 DNA sequence: TGTGCCAGCAGTTCTCCGGGCAGAGGCAATCAGCCCCAGCATTTT. It encodes CASSSPGRGNQPQHF.

This chain uses TRBV19 with TRBJ2-2; the D is unclear. The V gene lost 6 bases and the J gene lost 7 bases, with 21 bases spanning the gap. Per germline, CDR1 LNHDA and CDR2 SQIVND (reference sequence). The CDR3 extends over 16 amino acids. The CDR3 DNA follows: TGTGCCAGTAGCCCGGATCCTAGGGTTGTCGGCGGGGAGCTGTTTTTT. Its protein product is CASSPDPRVVGGELFF.

The sample holds a few counts of this clonotype. This chain links TRBV15 with TRBJ2-1, with 13 bases identical to TRBD2. CDR1 and CDR2 (germline): LNHNV, YYDKDF (reference sequence). The CDR3 spans 18 residues. V was pared by 3 bases and J by 1 base, with 6 bases of the junction left unmatched. In nucleotides, the CDR3 is TGTGCCACCAGCAGGGGGACTAGCGGGATCGGGTCCTACAATGAGCAGTTCTTC. This translates into CATSRGTSGIGSYNEQFF.

V and J are TRBV28 and TRBJ2-1; the match to TRBD2 covers 15 bases. Germline V gene data show CDR1 as MDHEN and CDR2 as SYDVKM. CDR3 length: 15 amino acids. V shed 7 bases, J shed 8 bases, and the junction held 6 bases outside the gene matches. CDR3 residues: CASILGTSGRHEQFF. Here the CDR3 DNA reads TGTGCCAGCATATTGGGGACTAGCGGGAGGCATGAGCAGTTCTTC.

V usage is TRBV30 and J usage is TRBJ1-5, with D tentatively TRBD1 (5 bases). The CDR3 covers 13 residues. V lost 3 bases and J 6 bases, leaving 12 bases between the germline ends. Germline CDR1 is GTSNPN and CDR2 is SVGIG (reference sequence). As DNA, the CDR3 is TGTGCCTGGAGCGACCAGGGAAGTCAGCCCCAGCATTTT. Translation gives CAWSDQGSQPQHF.

V usage is TRBV6-5 and J usage is TRBJ2-1; D is undetermined. The CDR3 spans 13 residues. Per the germline V gene, CDR1 is MNHEY and CDR2 is SVGAGI. V dropped 0 bases and J dropped 6 bases, with 6 bases sitting between them. CDR3 region: CASSYSMGNEQFF. CDR3 DNA: TGTGCCAGCAGTTACTCGATGGGCAATGAGCAGTTCTTC.